The next 10 T cell receptor beta chains were all read from a single sample in a study of CD8 T cells in Susac syndrome. An input of about 0.5 to 1 ug of RNA was subjected to reverse transcription using random hexamers. TCRdb used MiXCR to reprocess the immunoSEQ multiplex PCR reads, holding one entry per CDR3 protein. The sample includes 80,000 to 90,000 distinct CDR3 sequences, just under 95% seen only once; the top ten take roughly 0.3%. Sample: CD8+ T cells from PBMCs. The receptor set was obtained from a human donor in good health.

The chain is built from TRBV29-1 and TRBJ2-7; D is ambiguous. Germline V gene sequence: CDR1 SQVTM, CDR2 ANQGSEA. V lost 7 bases and J 1 base, leaving 11 bases between the germline ends. The CDR3 runs to 12 residues. CDR3 bases: TGCAGCGCAACTACTTATTCCTACGAGCAGTACTTC. Translating gives CSATTYSYEQYF.

The rearrangement uses TRBV7-9 and TRBJ1-6, with D maybe TRBD1 (5 bases). The CDR3 has 15 amino acids. Looked up from germline, CDR1 is SEHNR and CDR2 is FQNEAQ (reference sequence). Trimming left V 7 bases short and J 7 bases short, with 17 bases between. CDR3 sequence reads: CASTWSGGTNSPLHF. The CDR3, as DNA: TGTGCCAGCACCTGGTCGGGGGGAACAAATTCACCCCTCCACTTT.

This chain links TRBV5-1 with TRBJ1-2; D is unresolved. The CDR3 is 15 residues long. Germline V gene lookup returns CDR1 SGHRS and CDR2 YFSETQ. Trimming cost V 0 bases and J 4 bases, with 13 bases left between them. CDR3 amino acids: CASSLEAGSGYGYTF. The CDR3 region has the DNA TGCGCCAGCAGCTTGGAGGCCGGGAGCGGCTATGGCTACACCTTC.

The chain is built from TRBV29-1 and TRBJ1-1; D may be TRBD1 (5 bases). This CDR3 spans 12 amino acids. V lost 1 base and J lost 6, with 9 bases in between. The V gene's germline CDR1 is SQVTM and CDR2 ANQGSEA. Here the CDR3 DNA reads TGCAGCGTTGAAGCGGTCAGGGCTGAAGCTTTCTTT. Translating gives CSVEAVRAEAFF.

This chain uses TRBV7-8 with TRBJ1-2; D may be TRBD1 (6 bases). The V gene's germline CDR1 is SGHVS and CDR2 FQNEAQ. The germline V and J ends were trimmed by 5 bases and 5 bases, with 12 bases remaining between them. This CDR3 comprises 13 residues. The CDR3 DNA reads TGTGCCAGCAGCGAGGGGGACTCTTATGGCTACACCTTC. Protein: CASSEGDSYGYTF.

The chain is built from TRBV3-1 and TRBJ1-2, with D uncertain. The V end lost 2 bases, the J end lost 4 bases, and 11 bases lay between the germline ends. The CDR3 is made up of 14 amino acids. CDR1 is LGHDT, CDR2 YNNKEL, per germline (reference sequence). The CDR3 nucleotides are TGTGCCAGCAGCCAAACAGACGGCCTCTATGGCTACACCTTC. This sequence encodes CASSQTDGLYGYTF.

The chain joins TRBV5-1 to TRBJ2-3; D is undetermined. The CDR3 has 11 amino acids. With 4 bases removed from V and 6 bases from J, the gap between germline ends came to 6 bases. CDR1 is SGHRS and CDR2 is YFSETQ in the germline V gene. The CDR3 protein is CASSVTDTQYF. As DNA, the CDR3 is TGCGCCAGCAGCGTTACGGATACGCAGTATTTT.

V is TRBV7-9 and J is TRBJ1-3; 7 bases align to TRBD1. There are 18 residues in the CDR3. J lost 4 bases, V lost 2 bases, and 14 bases had no gene match. Germline CDR1 and CDR2: SEHNR and FQNEAQ (reference sequence). CDR3 DNA sequence: TGTGCCAGCAGCTTATCTGCCGGGACAGACTTCTTCGGAAACACCATATATTTT. It specifies CASSLSAGTDFFGNTIYF. Variable domain in full (rest from reference TRBV7-9 and TRBJ1-3): DTGVSQNPRHKITKRGQNVTFRCDPISEHNRLYWYRQTLGQGPEFLTYFQNEAQLEKSRLLSDRFSAERPKGSFSTLEIQRTEQGDSAMYLCASSLSAGTDFFGNTIYFGEGSWLTVV.

The V gene is TRBV9, the J gene TRBJ2-7; tentatively, D is TRBD2 (6 bases). CDR1 and CDR2 from the germline V gene are SGDLS and YYNGEE. This CDR3 spans 15 amino acids. The ends were cut back, 2 bases at V and 2 bases at J, with 14 bases in the middle. The CDR3 DNA follows: TGTGCCAGCAGCGTGACCGGGACTCCAGCCTACGAGCAGTACTTC. Translated, it gives CASSVTGTPAYEQYF. Full variable domain (remainder filled in from reference TRBV9 and TRBJ2-7): DSGVTQTPKHLITATGQRVTLRCSPRSGDLSVYWYQQSLDQGLQFLIQYYNGEERAKGNILERFSAQQFPDLHSELNLSSLELGDSALYFCASSVTGTPAYEQYFGPGTRLTVT.

The chain has TRBV20-1 and TRBJ2-7, with 9 bases identical to TRBD2. This CDR3 has 15 residues. Per germline, CDR1 DFQATT and CDR2 SNEGSKA (reference sequence). Trimming took 1 base from V and 0 from J; bases not matched to a gene: 4. CDR3 in DNA: TGCAGTGCTAGAGTAGGCGGGGGGGCCTCCTACGAGCAGTACTTC. Amino acid sequence: CSARVGGGASYEQYF.